This T cell receptor (beta chain) was documented in a study of CD8+ T cells in alopecia areata. V lost 5 bases and J lost 4; bases outside the gene matches: 15. The CDR3 spans 17 residues. CDR1 SGHVS and CDR2 FNYEAQ come from the germline V gene. In this sample, this clone turned up a few times. RNA was isolated and reverse transcribed to cDNA, the sequencing template. Some clones are missing from TCRdb's copy, which holds only in-frame ones; the method was immunoSEQ multiplex PCR. The sample records around 150,000 clones, less than 70% being singletons. The treatment was: oral pan-JAK inhibitor, 5-10 mg twice daily.

This sequence originates from a human donor with alopecia areata. The sequenced sample was CD4+ T cells sorted from blood, obtained at week 24, from a patient treated with tofacitinib. This sequence joins TRBV7-6 and TRBJ2-5; 8 nucleotides match TRBD2. CDR3 coding DNA: TGTGCCAGCAGCCCAAGGGGCGGGGGGCGAGTCGCAGAGACCCAGTACTTC. This sequence encodes CASSPRGGGRVAETQYF.